Listed below are T cell receptor beta chains from one sample, sequenced in a study of blood T cell repertoires in COVID-19. Produced via immunoSEQ multiplex PCR; TCRdb's table is partial and in-frame only. The repertoire includes about 54,000 clones, roughly 84% of them detected once, and 4% to 5.5% sits in the top ten. Sequencing used peripheral blood. The receptors here all came from a man aged 40-55 years with active COVID-19. Both conserved end residues are part of each CDR3. A D gene is named only where the DNA matches it firmly. The size field is filled for only some rows; it gives once, few, many or a size class.

abundance: once; d_gene: TRBD1; j_gene: TRBJ2-7; v_gene: TRBV28; CDR3nt: TGTGCCAGCAGTCCCTCCCCGGGACAGGAAGATCCGCAGCTAGGGGAGCAGTACTTC; CDR3aa: CASSPSPGQEDPQLGEQYF
abundance: -; d_gene: -; j_gene: TRBJ2-7; v_gene: TRBV5-4; CDR3nt: TGTGCCAGCAGCTTACTCTTCGGGGGCTCCTACGAGCAGTACTTC; CDR3aa: CASSLLFGGSYEQYF
abundance: once; d_gene: -; j_gene: TRBJ2-1; v_gene: TRBV5-1; CDR3nt: TGCGCCAGCTCGGCCGGGAACTCCTACAATGAGCAGTTCTTC; CDR3aa: CASSAGNSYNEQFF
abundance: -; d_gene: TRBD1; j_gene: TRBJ2-2; v_gene: TRBV10-3; CDR3nt: TGTGCCATCAGTGATAGGGGACAGGGGATTAACACCGGGGAGCTGTTTTTT; CDR3aa: CAISDRGQGINTGELFF
abundance: -; d_gene: -; j_gene: TRBJ2-7; v_gene: TRBV10-3; CDR3nt: TGTGCCATCAGTGAAGGGGTAGGGGTTCCCGACGAGCAGTACTTC; CDR3aa: CAISEGVGVPDEQYF
abundance: -; d_gene: TRBD1; j_gene: TRBJ2-3; v_gene: TRBV15; CDR3nt: TGTGCCACCAACCCGGACAGGGAGCACACAGATACGCAGTATTTT; CDR3aa: CATNPDREHTDTQYF
abundance: -; d_gene: -; j_gene: TRBJ2-1; v_gene: TRBV15; CDR3nt: TGTGCCACCAGCAGAGTGACGGGAGGGGGCGATGAGCAGTTCTTC; CDR3aa: CATSRVTGGGDEQFF
abundance: -; d_gene: TRBD2; j_gene: TRBJ2-7; v_gene: TRBV11-2; CDR3nt: TGTGCCAGCAGCCCTTTGGGGAGAAAGCGGGAGGAGACCTACGAGCAGTACTTC; CDR3aa: CASSPLGRKREETYEQYF
abundance: -; d_gene: TRBD1; j_gene: TRBJ1-2; v_gene: TRBV5-1; CDR3nt: TGCGCCAGCAGCTTGGATGGACAGGGGCTCACCTTC; CDR3aa: CASSLDGQGLTF
abundance: -; d_gene: TRBD1; j_gene: TRBJ1-5; v_gene: TRBV28; CDR3nt: TGTGCCAGCAGTTTCCCGGACAGGGGGCAGAATCAGCCCCAGCATTTT; CDR3aa: CASSFPDRGQNQPQHF
abundance: -; d_gene: TRBD2; j_gene: TRBJ2-7; v_gene: TRBV7-2; CDR3nt: TGTGCCAGCAGCGAGGGACTAGCGGGAACGTACGAGCAGTACTTC; CDR3aa: CASSEGLAGTYEQYF
abundance: -; d_gene: -; j_gene: TRBJ1-1; v_gene: TRBV7-2; CDR3nt: TGTGCCAGCAATCAACAGGGTGTCACTGAAGCTTTCTTT; CDR3aa: CASNQQGVTEAFF
abundance: -; d_gene: -; j_gene: TRBJ1-1; v_gene: TRBV9; CDR3nt: TGTGCCAGCAGCGTAGACATGGGCTACACTGAAGCTTTCTTT; CDR3aa: CASSVDMGYTEAFF
abundance: -; d_gene: -; j_gene: TRBJ1-2; v_gene: TRBV5-1; CDR3nt: TGCGCCAGCAGAGAGGTCGAGGGCTATGGCTACACCTTC; CDR3aa: CASREVEGYGYTF
abundance: -; d_gene: -; j_gene: TRBJ1-2; v_gene: TRBV10-3; CDR3nt: TGTGCCATCAGTGAGTTGGCTCAGTATGGCTACACCTTC; CDR3aa: CAISELAQYGYTF
abundance: once; d_gene: TRBD2; j_gene: TRBJ2-7; v_gene: TRBV6-5; CDR3nt: TGTGCCAGCAGTTCTGGGACTAGCTACGAGCAGTACTTC; CDR3aa: CASSSGTSYEQYF
abundance: -; d_gene: -; j_gene: TRBJ2-3; v_gene: TRBV2; CDR3nt: TGTGCCAGCAAGCCCAACAGGGTTCGGAGCACAGATACGCAGTATTTT; CDR3aa: CASKPNRVRSTDTQYF
abundance: -; d_gene: TRBD1; j_gene: TRBJ2-7; v_gene: TRBV9; CDR3nt: TGTGCCAGCAGCGCGGGACAGGGGGCTTCCTACGAGCAGTACTTC; CDR3aa: CASSAGQGASYEQYF
abundance: -; d_gene: TRBD1; j_gene: TRBJ1-1; v_gene: TRBV10-3; CDR3nt: TGTGCCATCAGGGCGGGACAGGGGTACACTGAAGCTTTCTTT; CDR3aa: CAIRAGQGYTEAFF
abundance: -; d_gene: -; j_gene: TRBJ2-2; v_gene: TRBV7-9; CDR3nt: TGTGCCAGCAGCCTAAGTAGTCCCACCGGGGAGCTGTTTTTT; CDR3aa: CASSLSSPTGELFF
abundance: -; d_gene: -; j_gene: TRBJ2-3; v_gene: TRBV5-1; CDR3nt: TGCGCCAGCAGCTTGGATCCCGGCACAGATACGCAGTATTTT; CDR3aa: CASSLDPGTDTQYF
abundance: -; d_gene: TRBD2; j_gene: TRBJ2-5; v_gene: TRBV11-3; CDR3nt: TGTGCCAGCAGCCCGGGACTAGCGGGACAAGAGACCCAGTACTTC; CDR3aa: CASSPGLAGQETQYF
abundance: -; d_gene: -; j_gene: TRBJ1-1; v_gene: TRBV10-2; CDR3nt: TGCGCCAGCAGTGATACGGCTGAAGCTTTCTTT; CDR3aa: CASSDTAEAFF
abundance: once; d_gene: TRBD1; j_gene: TRBJ1-4; v_gene: TRBV5-4; CDR3nt: TGTGCCAGCAGCCTCGGGACAGCGATGAGTGAAAAACTGTTTTTT; CDR3aa: CASSLGTAMSEKLFF
abundance: -; d_gene: TRBD1; j_gene: TRBJ1-5; v_gene: TRBV29-1; CDR3nt: TGCAGCGTATCCGGGACAGGGAAGAATCAGCCCCAGCATTTT; CDR3aa: CSVSGTGKNQPQHF
abundance: -; d_gene: TRBD2; j_gene: TRBJ2-3; v_gene: TRBV4-2; CDR3nt: TGTGCCAGCAGCCGAAGATCGGGAGGGCCGCGTATAGATACGCAGTATTTT; CDR3aa: CASSRRSGGPRIDTQYF
abundance: -; d_gene: TRBD1; j_gene: TRBJ1-2; v_gene: TRBV29-1; CDR3nt: TGCAGCGTTGGGGGACAGGGTAACTGGGGCTACACCTTC; CDR3aa: CSVGGQGNWGYTF
abundance: -; d_gene: -; j_gene: TRBJ2-2; v_gene: TRBV25-1; CDR3nt: TGTGCCAGCAGTCCCCCATTTTATCAGGGTATGAACACCGGGGAGCTGTTTTTT; CDR3aa: CASSPPFYQGMNTGELFF
abundance: few; d_gene: TRBD1; j_gene: TRBJ2-7; v_gene: TRBV10-3; CDR3nt: TGTGCCATCTCAGGACAGGGGGCTTTGGCCTACGAGCAGTACTTC; CDR3aa: CAISGQGALAYEQYF
abundance: -; d_gene: -; j_gene: TRBJ2-5; v_gene: TRBV24-1; CDR3nt: TGTGCCACCAGTGATTTGGGGACACCACAAGAGACCCAGTACTTC; CDR3aa: CATSDLGTPQETQYF
abundance: -; d_gene: TRBD2; j_gene: TRBJ2-5; v_gene: TRBV29-1; CDR3nt: TGCAGCGTTGACGGGGGGGATGTAGGGACAGAGACCCAGTACTTC; CDR3aa: CSVDGGDVGTETQYF
abundance: -; d_gene: TRBD2; j_gene: TRBJ2-1; v_gene: TRBV9; CDR3nt: TGTGCCAGCAGCGTAGTGGCGGGAGTGGACAATGAGCAGTTCTTC; CDR3aa: CASSVVAGVDNEQFF
abundance: -; d_gene: -; j_gene: TRBJ1-3; v_gene: TRBV18; CDR3nt: TGTGCCAGCTCACCAGGGACTTCTGGCTTCTCTGGAAACACCATATATTTT; CDR3aa: CASSPGTSGFSGNTIYF
abundance: -; d_gene: -; j_gene: TRBJ2-5; v_gene: TRBV5-1; CDR3nt: TGCGCCAGCAGCTTGGGGGAGGTCCCAGAGACCCAGTACTTC; CDR3aa: CASSLGEVPETQYF
abundance: once; d_gene: -; j_gene: TRBJ2-2; v_gene: TRBV2; CDR3nt: TGTGCCAGCAGTGAAACGTGGAGCGGGGAGCTGTTTTTT; CDR3aa: CASSETWSGELFF
abundance: -; d_gene: TRBD2; j_gene: TRBJ2-1; v_gene: TRBV30; CDR3nt: TGTGCCTGGGACCGCGGGGGGGGGAAGAGGAATGAGCAGTTCTTC; CDR3aa: CAWDRGGGKRNEQFF
abundance: -; d_gene: TRBD2; j_gene: TRBJ2-7; v_gene: TRBV19; CDR3nt: TGTGCCAGTAGTATAGGTGGGACTAGCGGGCGCTACGAGCAGTACTTC; CDR3aa: CASSIGGTSGRYEQYF
abundance: few; d_gene: -; j_gene: TRBJ1-3; v_gene: TRBV30; CDR3nt: TGTGCCTGGCAGGGTAGCTCTGGAAACACCATATATTTT; CDR3aa: CAWQGSSGNTIYF
abundance: -; d_gene: TRBD2; j_gene: TRBJ2-2; v_gene: TRBV25-1; CDR3nt: TGTGCCAGCAGTGAATGGTCTAGCGGGGACGCGAACACCGGGGAGCTGTTTTTT; CDR3aa: CASSEWSSGDANTGELFF
abundance: -; d_gene: -; j_gene: TRBJ2-5; v_gene: TRBV5-6; CDR3nt: TGTGCCAGCAGCTCCCCGCGGGGGCGAGAGACCCAGTACTTC; CDR3aa: CASSSPRGRETQYF
abundance: -; d_gene: TRBD2; j_gene: TRBJ2-7; v_gene: TRBV28; CDR3nt: TGTGCCAGCAGACTAGCGGGAGAGAGCTCCTACGAGCAGTACTTC; CDR3aa: CASRLAGESSYEQYF
abundance: -; d_gene: -; j_gene: TRBJ2-3; v_gene: TRBV30; CDR3nt: TGTGCCTGGAGTAAGGCAAAAAAAGCTAGGACAGATACGCAGTATTTT; CDR3aa: CAWSKAKKARTDTQYF
abundance: -; d_gene: -; j_gene: TRBJ2-7; v_gene: TRBV27; CDR3nt: TGTGCCAGCAGTTTTGCGGGACGCCTCTCCTACGAGCAGTACTTC; CDR3aa: CASSFAGRLSYEQYF
abundance: -; d_gene: TRBD1; j_gene: TRBJ1-5; v_gene: TRBV6-1; CDR3nt: TGTGCCAGCAGTGAGACAGGGGGCGTCCAGCCCCAGCATTTT; CDR3aa: CASSETGGVQPQHF
abundance: -; d_gene: -; j_gene: TRBJ1-6; v_gene: TRBV6-5; CDR3nt: TGTGCGGGGGGAGGGGATAGAACACCCCTCCACTTT; CDR3aa: CAGGGDRTPLHF
abundance: -; d_gene: -; j_gene: TRBJ1-6; v_gene: TRBV19; CDR3nt: TGTGCCAGTAGTATCCAGGAGGGACTGGGCGAGGCACCCCTCCACTTT; CDR3aa: CASSIQEGLGEAPLHF
abundance: -; d_gene: -; j_gene: TRBJ2-3; v_gene: TRBV5-1; CDR3nt: TGCGCCAGCAACAGTGGCAGCACAGATACGCAGTATTTT; CDR3aa: CASNSGSTDTQYF
abundance: few; d_gene: TRBD1; j_gene: TRBJ1-1; v_gene: TRBV6-6; CDR3nt: TGTGCCAGCTCTAAGCAGAGGGACAGCACTGAAGCTTTCTTT; CDR3aa: CASSKQRDSTEAFF
abundance: -; d_gene: TRBD2; j_gene: TRBJ2-1; v_gene: TRBV12-5; CDR3nt: TGTGCTAGTGCCCCCGAGGCTAGCGGCCTGCAGTTCTTC; CDR3aa: CASAPEASGLQFF
abundance: -; d_gene: TRBD1; j_gene: TRBJ1-1; v_gene: TRBV2; CDR3nt: TGTGCCAGCAGTGAGGGGGCCTTGACCGGGACAGTGATGAACACTGAAGCTTTCTTT; CDR3aa: CASSEGALTGTVMNTEAFF